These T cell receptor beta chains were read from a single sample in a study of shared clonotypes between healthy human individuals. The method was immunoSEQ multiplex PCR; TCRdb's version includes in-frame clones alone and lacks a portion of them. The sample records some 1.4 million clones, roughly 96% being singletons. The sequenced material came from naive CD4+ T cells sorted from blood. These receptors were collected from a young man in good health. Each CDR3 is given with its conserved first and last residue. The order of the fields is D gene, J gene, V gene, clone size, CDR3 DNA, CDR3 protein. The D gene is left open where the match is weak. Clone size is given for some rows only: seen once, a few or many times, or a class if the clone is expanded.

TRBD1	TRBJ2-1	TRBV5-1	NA	TGCGCCAGCAGCTTGAATCCACAGGGGGCGGGCAATGAGCAGTTCTTC	CASSLNPQGAGNEQFF
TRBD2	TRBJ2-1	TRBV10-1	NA	TGCGCCAGCAGTGAGAGTAGCGGGAGTAGGTACAATGAGCAGTTCTTC	CASSESSGSRYNEQFF
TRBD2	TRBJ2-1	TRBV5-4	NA	TGTGCCAGCAGCCCCGAAGTGGGACTACCAAACAATGAGCAGTTCTTC	CASSPEVGLPNNEQFF
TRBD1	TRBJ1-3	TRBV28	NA	TGTGCCAGCAGTGCAGGGGGCAGTTCTGGAAACACCATATATTTT	CASSAGGSSGNTIYF
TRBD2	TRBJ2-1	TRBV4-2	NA	TGTGCCAGCAGCCAAAGGGGACCCTTAGCGGGCCGTTACAATGAGCAGTTCTTC	CASSQRGPLAGRYNEQFF
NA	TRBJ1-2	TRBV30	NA	TGTGCCTGGAGTGCCACAGGGCTCGGTGGCTACACCTTC	CAWSATGLGGYTF
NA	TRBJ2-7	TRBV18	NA	TGTGCCAGCTCACCGGACGGCCTCTCCTACGAGCAGTACTTC	CASSPDGLSYEQYF
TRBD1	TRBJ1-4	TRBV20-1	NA	TGCAGTGCTCGCAGGGGGCAAAAACTGTTTTTT	CSARRGQKLFF
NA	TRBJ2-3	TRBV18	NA	TGTGCCAGCTCGCCGCTGGACAGCACAGATACGCAGTATTTT	CASSPLDSTDTQYF
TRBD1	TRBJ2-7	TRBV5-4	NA	TGTGCCAGCAGCCGGGACAGGCAGGTCGAGCAGTACTTC	CASSRDRQVEQYF
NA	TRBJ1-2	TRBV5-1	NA	TGCGCCAGCAGCCCACCCGGAGGCTATGGCTACACCTTC	CASSPPGGYGYTF
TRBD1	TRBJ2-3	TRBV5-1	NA	TGCGCCAGTCGACAGGGGACCACAGATACGCAGTATTTT	CASRQGTTDTQYF
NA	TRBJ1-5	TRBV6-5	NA	TGTGCCAGCAGAAGAGAGGCAGGGTTCCAGCCCCAGCATTTT	CASRREAGFQPQHF
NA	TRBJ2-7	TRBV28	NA	TGTGCCAGCAGTCCTCGGGGCTCCTACGAGCAGTACTTC	CASSPRGSYEQYF
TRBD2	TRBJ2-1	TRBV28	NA	TGTGCCAGCAGTTCCCTCAGCGGGAGGGCCTACAATGAGCAGTTCTTC	CASSSLSGRAYNEQFF
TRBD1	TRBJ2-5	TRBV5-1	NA	TGCGCCAGCAGCCCCGGACAGGGGCGGAAGACCCAGTACTTC	CASSPGQGRKTQYF
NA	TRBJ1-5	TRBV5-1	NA	TGCGCCAGCAGCTTGAGGGGGTGGGCTAGCAATCAGCCCCAGCATTTT	CASSLRGWASNQPQHF
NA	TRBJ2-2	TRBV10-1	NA	TGCGCCAGCAGTGAGGCCAGGGGCACCGGGGAGCTGTTTTTT	CASSEARGTGELFF
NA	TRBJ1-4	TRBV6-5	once	TGTGCCAGCAGACACAGGGATGGTCGAGACGAAAAACTGTTTTTT	CASRHRDGRDEKLFF
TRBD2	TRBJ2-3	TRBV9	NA	TGTGCCAGCAGCGTAAAGCTACGGGGGGACGGTGATACGCAGTATTTT	CASSVKLRGDGDTQYF
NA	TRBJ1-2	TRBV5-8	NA	TGTGCCAGCAGCTTGTCAAGCACCTTC	CASSLSSTF
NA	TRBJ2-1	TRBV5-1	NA	TGCGCCAGCAGCTTGGACCTCTTCCCGGGAGTGTCCTACAATGAGCAGTTCTTC	CASSLDLFPGVSYNEQFF
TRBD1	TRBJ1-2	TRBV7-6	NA	TGTGCCAGCAGCCCCGGGACAGGAGGGGGAGATGGCTACACCTTC	CASSPGTGGGDGYTF
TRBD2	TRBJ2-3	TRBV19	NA	TGTGCCAGTACCCTGAAAACCAGGCTAGCGGGAGGGCGCACAGATACGCAGTATTTT	CASTLKTRLAGGRTDTQYF
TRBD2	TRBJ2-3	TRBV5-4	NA	TGTGCCAGCAGCCCCCCGGGCGGGGGGAAAGATACGCAGTATTTT	CASSPPGGGKDTQYF
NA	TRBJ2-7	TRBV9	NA	TGTGCCAGCAGCGCGGGAGCTGGGGCCTACGAGCAGTACTTC	CASSAGAGAYEQYF
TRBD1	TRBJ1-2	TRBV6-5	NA	TGTGCCAGCAGACAGGGACAGGGTTTTACCGGCTACACCTTC	CASRQGQGFTGYTF
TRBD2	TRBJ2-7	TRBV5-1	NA	TGCGCCAGCAGCGCCGGACTAGCGGGAGACGAGCAGTACTTC	CASSAGLAGDEQYF
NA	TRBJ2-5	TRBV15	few	TGTGCCACCAGCAGAGATACAACGAAAGAGACCCAGTACTTC	CATSRDTTKETQYF
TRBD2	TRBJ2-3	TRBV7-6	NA	TGTGCCAGCAGCCCCCGGACTAGCCCTTTCACAGATACGCAGTATTTT	CASSPRTSPFTDTQYF
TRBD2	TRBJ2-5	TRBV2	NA	TGTGCCAGCAGTGAAGCCCCCCTAGCGGGGTGGGAGACCCAGTACTTC	CASSEAPLAGWETQYF
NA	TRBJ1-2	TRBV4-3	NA	TGCGCCAGCAGCCAAGATTGGAACTATGGCTACACCTTC	CASSQDWNYGYTF
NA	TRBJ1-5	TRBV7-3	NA	TGTGCCAGCAGCCCAAAGCCTCTACAGGGTTCCCAGCCCCAGCATTTT	CASSPKPLQGSQPQHF
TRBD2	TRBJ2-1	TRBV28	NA	TGTGCCAGCAGTCCCCGGGCTAGCGGAACTAAGGGTTACAATGAGCAGTTCTTC	CASSPRASGTKGYNEQFF
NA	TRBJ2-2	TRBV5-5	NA	TGTGCCAGCAGCTTGGCTGGGCCTACTAGGGTCGGGGCCGGGGAGCTGTTTTTT	CASSLAGPTRVGAGELFF
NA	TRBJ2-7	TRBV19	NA	TGTGCCAGTAGATACCTCCCGGACTCAAAAGGGGAGCAGTACTTC	CASRYLPDSKGEQYF
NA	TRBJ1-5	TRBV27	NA	TGTGCCAGCAGTTTATATCGGGGTCAGCCCCAGCATTTT	CASSLYRGQPQHF
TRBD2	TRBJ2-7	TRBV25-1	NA	TGTGCCAGCAGTGAGTCGGGTCTAGCGGAATACGAGCAGTACTTC	CASSESGLAEYEQYF
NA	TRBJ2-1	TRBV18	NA	TGTGCCAGCTCACCGAGCAGGGGAATCTACAATGAGCAGTTCTTC	CASSPSRGIYNEQFF
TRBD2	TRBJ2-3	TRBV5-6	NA	TGTGCCAGCAGCTTGGGACTAGCGAGCACAGATACGCAGTATTTT	CASSLGLASTDTQYF
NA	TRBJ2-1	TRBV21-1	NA	TGTGCCAGGCAAAATACGTCTCCGAGCGAGCAGTTCTTC	CARQNTSPSEQFF
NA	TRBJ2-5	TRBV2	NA	TGTGCCAGCAGCGCTCTTGGGGGAGAGACCCAGTACTTC	CASSALGGETQYF
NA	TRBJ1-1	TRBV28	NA	TGTGCCAGCAGTTTGTCGGGTACTAACACTGAAGCTTTCTTT	CASSLSGTNTEAFF
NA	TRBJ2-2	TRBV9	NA	TGTGCCAGCAGCGGAGAGGCCCTGAACACCGGGGAGCTGTTTTTT	CASSGEALNTGELFF
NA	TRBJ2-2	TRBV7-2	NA	TGTGCCAGCAGCTTAATCGGGGTCACCGGGGAGCTGTTTTTT	CASSLIGVTGELFF
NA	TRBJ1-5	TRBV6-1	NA	TGTGCCAGCAGTGATATGGGTCGTTTCAGTAGCAATCAGCCCCAGCATTTT	CASSDMGRFSSNQPQHF
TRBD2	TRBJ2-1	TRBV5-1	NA	TGCGCCAGCAGCCCTATTTCCCTAGCGGGCCCTTCGGGGGCCGAGCAGTTCTTC	CASSPISLAGPSGAEQFF
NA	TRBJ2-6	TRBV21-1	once	TGTGCCCGCTTTCGCGAAGTCCTGACTTTC	CARFREVLTF
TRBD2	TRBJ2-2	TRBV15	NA	TGTGCCACCAGCAGGGGACTAGCGGGAGTTAGCACCGGGGAGCTGTTTTTT	CATSRGLAGVSTGELFF
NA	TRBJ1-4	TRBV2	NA	TGTGCCAGCACTAGGCTTCAAGCCCCAACTAATGAAAAACTGTTTTTT	CASTRLQAPTNEKLFF